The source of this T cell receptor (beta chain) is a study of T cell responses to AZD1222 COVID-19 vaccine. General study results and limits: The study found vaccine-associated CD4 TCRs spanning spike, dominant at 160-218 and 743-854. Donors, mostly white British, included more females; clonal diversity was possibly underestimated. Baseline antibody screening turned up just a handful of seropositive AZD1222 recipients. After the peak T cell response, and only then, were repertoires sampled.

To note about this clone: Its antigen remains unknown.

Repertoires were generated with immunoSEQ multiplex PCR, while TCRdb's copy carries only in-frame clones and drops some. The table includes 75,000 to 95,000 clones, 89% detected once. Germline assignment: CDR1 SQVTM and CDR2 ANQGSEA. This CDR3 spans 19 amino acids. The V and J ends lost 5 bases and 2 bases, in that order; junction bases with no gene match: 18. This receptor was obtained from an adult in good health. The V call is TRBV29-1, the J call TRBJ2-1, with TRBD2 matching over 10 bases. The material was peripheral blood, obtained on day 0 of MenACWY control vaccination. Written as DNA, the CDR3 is TGCAGCGTTCCCTCAATACTAGCGGGGTTTGTCCATCCCTACAATGAGCAGTTCTTC. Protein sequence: CSVPSILAGFVHPYNEQFF.